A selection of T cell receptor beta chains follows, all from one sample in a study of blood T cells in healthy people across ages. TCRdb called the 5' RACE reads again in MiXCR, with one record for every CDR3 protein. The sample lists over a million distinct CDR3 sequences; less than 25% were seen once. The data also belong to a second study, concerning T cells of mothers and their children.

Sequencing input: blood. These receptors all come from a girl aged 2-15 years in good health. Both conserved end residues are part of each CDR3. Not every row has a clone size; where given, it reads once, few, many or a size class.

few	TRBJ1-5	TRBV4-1	CASSQRYIPENQPQHF
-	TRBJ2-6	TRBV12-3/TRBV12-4	CASSFGPSGANVLTF
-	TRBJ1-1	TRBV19	CASSILTGALSVDFF
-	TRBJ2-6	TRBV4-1	CASSQAQHSGANVLTF
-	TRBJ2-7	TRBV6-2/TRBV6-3	CASSFTLQGLDYEQYF
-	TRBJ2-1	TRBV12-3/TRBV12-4	CASSPGLVTSEQFF
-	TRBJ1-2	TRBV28	CASMGFGYGYTF
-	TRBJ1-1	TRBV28	CASRDQAYTEAFF
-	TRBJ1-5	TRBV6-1	CASSGAGVGNQPQHF
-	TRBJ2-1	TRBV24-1	CATSDYGGTVDTEHNEQFF
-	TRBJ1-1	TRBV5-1	CASSLGRGLAEAFF
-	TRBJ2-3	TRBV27	CASSLGGRVADTQYF